This T cell receptor (beta chain) was captured in a study of blood T cell repertoires in COVID-19. In the study overall: Samples of COVID-19 (acute and convalescent) were obtained from the United States, Italy and Spain.

The data were produced by immunoSEQ multiplex PCR, yet TCRdb's version contains in-frame clones alone and is incomplete. The data show roughly 61,000 clones, approximately 90% seen once. Sequencing used peripheral blood. The source of this sequence is a man at least 80 years old with acute or convalescent COVID-19.

CDR3 amino acids: CAWSVGLAGEQYF. In DNA form, the CDR3 reads TGTGCCTGGAGTGTCGGGTTAGCGGGCGAGCAGTACTTC. The chain links TRBV30 to TRBJ2-7, with 7 bases aligning to TRBD2. The length of the CDR3 is 13 residues. V lost 0 bases and J lost 6; bases outside the gene matches: 5. The germline V gene has CDR1 GTSNPN and CDR2 SVGIG (reference sequence).